The T cell receptor (beta chain) described here comes from a study of blood T cell repertoires in COVID-19. About the research overall: PBMCs, B-cell-depleted T cells, or T cells provided the cDNA or gDNA that made up the material.

Under the authors' procedure: Estimates of nucleated cell counts were drawn from the amplification of reference gene primers. Sequencing used immunoSEQ multiplex PCR; TCRdb keeps in-frame clones, though not all of them. Clone size and the V and J calls come from that table; the DNA yielded D and trimming. This table has 150,000 to 200,000 clones, about 89% appearing once. J was trimmed by 6 bases and V by 4 bases; bases with no gene match: 7. Looked up from germline, CDR1 is SGHNT and CDR2 is YENEEA. This CDR3 has 15 amino acids. The chain recombines TRBV11-3 with TRBJ2-2, with 8 bases lining up with TRBD2. What was sequenced was peripheral blood. The TCR sequence derives from a man between 65 and 85 years old with acute or convalescent COVID-19. The CDR3 is CASSSPGLESGELFF. Written as DNA, the CDR3 is TGTGCCAGCAGCTCTCCGGGACTAGAATCCGGGGAGCTGTTTTTT.